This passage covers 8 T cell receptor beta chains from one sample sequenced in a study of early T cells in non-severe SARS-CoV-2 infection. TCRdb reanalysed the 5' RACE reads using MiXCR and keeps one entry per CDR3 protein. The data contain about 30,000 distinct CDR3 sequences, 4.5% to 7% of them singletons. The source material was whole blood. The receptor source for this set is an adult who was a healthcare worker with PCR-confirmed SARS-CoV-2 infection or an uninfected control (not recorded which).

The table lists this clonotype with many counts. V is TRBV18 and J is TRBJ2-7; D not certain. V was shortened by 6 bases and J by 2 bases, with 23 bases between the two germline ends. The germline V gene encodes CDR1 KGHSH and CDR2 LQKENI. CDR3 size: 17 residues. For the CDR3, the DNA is TGTGCCAGCTCGCTATTCTACCGGGCCAACTTACCCTACGAGCAGTACTTC. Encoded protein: CASSLFYRANLPYEQYF.

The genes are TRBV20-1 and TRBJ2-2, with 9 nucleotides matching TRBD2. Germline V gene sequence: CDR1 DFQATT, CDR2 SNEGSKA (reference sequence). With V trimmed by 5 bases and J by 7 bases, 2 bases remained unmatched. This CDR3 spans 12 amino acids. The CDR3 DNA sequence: TGCAGTGCTGGGACTAGCATCGGGGAGCTGTTTTTT. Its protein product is CSAGTSIGELFF.

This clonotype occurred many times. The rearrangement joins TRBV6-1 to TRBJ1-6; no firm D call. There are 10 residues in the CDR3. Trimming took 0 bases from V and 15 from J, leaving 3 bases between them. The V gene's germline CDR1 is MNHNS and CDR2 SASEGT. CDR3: CASSEAVLHF. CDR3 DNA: TGTGCCAGCAGTGAAGCTGTCCTCCACTTT.

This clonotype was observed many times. CDR3 sequence reads: CASSQEDRDPIILRTDTQYF. As DNA, the CDR3 is TGTGCCAGCAGCCAAGAGGACAGGGACCCTATAATCCTCCGCACAGATACGCAGTATTTT. This sequence joins TRBV14 and TRBJ2-3, with 8 nucleotides matching TRBD1. The length of the CDR3 is 20 residues. J was trimmed by 1 base and V by 0 bases; bases with no gene match: 15. Germline assignment: CDR1 SGHDN and CDR2 FVKESK.

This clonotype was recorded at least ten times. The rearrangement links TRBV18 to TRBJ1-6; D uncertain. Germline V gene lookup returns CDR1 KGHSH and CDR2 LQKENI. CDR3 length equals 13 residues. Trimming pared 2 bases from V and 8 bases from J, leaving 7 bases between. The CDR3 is CASSPNTDSPLHF. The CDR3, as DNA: TGTGCCAGCTCACCAAATACAGATTCACCCCTCCACTTT.

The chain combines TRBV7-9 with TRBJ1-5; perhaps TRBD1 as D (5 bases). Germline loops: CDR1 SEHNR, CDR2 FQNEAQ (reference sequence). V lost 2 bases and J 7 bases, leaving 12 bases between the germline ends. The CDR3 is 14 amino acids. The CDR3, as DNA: TGTGCCAGCAGCTTATCAACAGGTGAACAGCCCCAGCATTTT. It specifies CASSLSTGEQPQHF.

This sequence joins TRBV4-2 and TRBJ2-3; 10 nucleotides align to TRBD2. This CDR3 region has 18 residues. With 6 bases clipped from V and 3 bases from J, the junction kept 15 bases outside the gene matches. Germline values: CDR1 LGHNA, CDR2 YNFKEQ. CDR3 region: CASSPGGTSVARTDTQYF. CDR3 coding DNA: TGTGCCAGCAGTCCCGGGGGGACTAGCGTTGCACGGACAGATACGCAGTATTTT.

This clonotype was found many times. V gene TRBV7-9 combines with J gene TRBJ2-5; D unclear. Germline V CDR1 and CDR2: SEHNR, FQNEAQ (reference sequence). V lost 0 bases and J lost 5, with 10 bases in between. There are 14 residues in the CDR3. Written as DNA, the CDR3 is TGTGCCAGCAGCTTAGCAGGGTCGGAGGAGACCCAGTACTTC. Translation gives CASSLAGSEETQYF.